This entry is about one T cell receptor beta chain. Its antigen is still unknown. The PCR was carried out with 60 Vbeta primers and 13 Jbeta primers. Profiling relied on immunoSEQ multiplex PCR, and the TCRdb table lists in-frame clones only, not all of them. The sample lists around 150,000 clones, about 75% occurring once. The data belong to a study of cytomegalovirus exposure and HLA in healthy donors. Study observations and caveats: Later analysis revealed greater clonal expansion in HLA-associated TCR beta chains than in equally common others.

J gave up 3 bases and V 10 bases, and 7 bases lay outside the gene matches. Germline CDR1 LNHDA, CDR2 SQIVND (reference sequence). CDR3 length: 13 residues. The sequenced material came from PBMCs. V is TRBV19 and J is TRBJ2-7; 9 nucleotides agree with TRBD1. This sequence originates from a male donor in good health and CMV-seronegative. Here the CDR3 DNA reads TGTGCCACCCGGGACAGGGCCAACTACGAGCAGTACTTC. Amino acids: CATRDRANYEQYF.